This entry concerns a single TCR beta chain. The V gene's germline CDR1 is SGHDT and CDR2 YYEEEE. V shed 4 bases, J shed 5 bases, and the junction held 9 bases outside the gene matches. CDR3 size: 15 residues. The study ran its PCR with 60 Vbeta and 13 Jbeta primers. Some clones are missing from TCRdb's copy, which holds only in-frame ones; the method was immunoSEQ multiplex PCR. The table has roughly 150,000 clones, about three quarters seen once; the top ten hold approximately 1.3%. This sample stems from a study of cytomegalovirus exposure and HLA in healthy donors. The TCR sequence derives from a man aged 18 to 29 in good health and CMV-seronegative. Sequencing was carried out using PBMCs. The chain links TRBV5-6 to TRBJ1-2; 9 positions agree with TRBD1. DNA of the CDR3: TGTGCCAGCAGCCTCACGACAGGGGGGGGGTATGGCTACACCTTC. Translated: CASSLTTGGGYGYTF.